The TCR beta chain described here comes from a study of neurological immune-mediated disorders. Findings of the study overall: The absence of shared CDR3 amino acid sequences among expanded clones across subjects suggests private repertoires in all groups.

The sample's time point: longitudinal time-point 2. 5'RACE with 10-nucleotide random UMIs generated the cDNA. Each sequencing run yielded over 170 million TCR-beta sequences from 15-18 subjects. TCRdb re-analysed the 5' RACE reads in MiXCR, keeping a single row per CDR3 protein. This sample yields 57,000 or so distinct CDR3 sequences, of which 9.7% are seen a single time; approximately 12% belongs to the top ten. The CDR3 has 21 residues. With V trimmed by 4 bases and J by 0 bases, 16 bases remained unmatched. Germline lookup yields CDR1 MNHEY and CDR2 SMNVEV (reference sequence). This clonotype was seen repeatedly, ten times or more. Its antigen is not known.

The TCR was taken from a man between 25 and 39 years old in good health. Sample: PBMCs. The chain uses TRBV27 and TRBJ2-3; 13 bases agree with TRBD2. CDR3 protein: CASSSRWGLAGIDPSTDTQYF. The CDR3 bases are TGTGCCAGCAGTTCCCGCTGGGGACTAGCGGGGATAGACCCTAGCACAGATACGCAGTATTTT.